These 10 T cell receptor beta chains share one sample of origin, sequenced in a study of blood T cell repertoires in COVID-19. Libraries were prepared by immunoSEQ multiplex PCR; TCRdb keeps only in-frame clonotypes and omits some of them. The table has about 190,000 clones, 88% seen once. Sequences were obtained from peripheral blood. Receptor source: a man in his forties or fifties with active or convalescent COVID-19.

The CDR3 is CATLRTSGKTDTQYF. The CDR3 bases are TGTGCCACCCTTAGGACTAGCGGGAAGACAGATACGCAGTATTTT. The V call is TRBV7-9, the J call TRBJ2-3; 12 bases align to TRBD2. The V segment lost 10 bases and the J segment 3 bases; nucleotides outside the gene matches: 8. Germline V gene data show CDR1 as SEHNR and CDR2 as FQNEAQ (reference sequence). The CDR3 consists of 15 residues.

The V call is TRBV7-9, the J call TRBJ1-1; D is undetermined. The CDR3 is 12 residues long. Germline lookup yields CDR1 SEHNR and CDR2 FQNEAQ (reference sequence). With 4 bases removed from V and 5 bases from J, the gap between germline ends came to 8 bases. The CDR3 DNA reads as TGTGCCAGCAGCTGGAGGAGGACTGAAGCTTTCTTT. Protein product: CASSWRRTEAFF.

The chain has TRBV4-2 and TRBJ1-5, with 9 positions matching TRBD1. In germline, CDR1 is LGHNA, CDR2 YNFKEQ. The ends lost 0 bases at V and 7 bases at J; junction bases unmatched: 16. This CDR3 is 19 amino acids long. CDR3 sequence reads: CASSQDLGTGNSRIQPQHF. Written as DNA, the CDR3 is TGTGCCAGCAGCCAAGATTTAGGGACAGGGAACTCACGGATCCAGCCCCAGCATTTT.

This rearrangement joins TRBV5-5 to TRBJ2-7; perhaps TRBD1 as D (6 bases). Trimming took off 0 bases at V and 6 bases at J, with 16 bases between the two ends. Germline V gene lookup returns CDR1 SGHKS and CDR2 YYEKEE (reference sequence). The CDR3 totals 15 residues. The CDR3 reads CASSLDPGRGFEQYF. The CDR3 nucleotides are TGTGCCAGCAGCTTGGACCCGGGCAGGGGCTTCGAGCAGTACTTC. Full variable domain (outside the CDR3, taken from reference TRBV5-5 and TRBJ2-7): DAGVTQSPTHLIKTRGQQVTLRCSPISGHKSVSWYQQVLGQGPQFIFQYYEKEERGRGNFPDRFSARQFPNYSSELNVNALLLGDSALYLCASSLDPGRGFEQYFGPGTRLTVT.

As DNA, the CDR3 is TGTGCCAGCAGCCCTCGACCGGGACTAGCGGGAGGTTCCCACGGCGAGCAGTACTTC. Its protein is CASSPRPGLAGGSHGEQYF. This rearrangement joins TRBV11-3 to TRBJ2-7, with 15 bases fitting TRBD2. This CDR3 has 19 residues. CDR1 SGHNT and CDR2 YENEEA come from the germline V gene. With V trimmed by 5 bases and J by 6 bases, 17 bases remained unmatched. Full variable domain (outside the CDR3, taken from reference TRBV11-3 and TRBJ2-7): EAGVVQSPRYKIIEKKQPVAFWCNPISGHNTLYWYLQNLGQGPELLIRYENEEAVDDSQLPKDRFSAERLKGVDSTLKIQPAELGDSAVYLCASSPRPGLAGGSHGEQYFGPGTRLTVT.

This chain connects TRBV11-2 to TRBJ2-5; D may be TRBD1 (5 bases). V was pared by 5 bases and J by 3 bases, with 13 bases between. The length of the CDR3 is 14 residues. CDR1 is SGHAT, CDR2 FQNNGV, per germline. CDR3 amino acids: CASSRVRVEETQYF. Here the CDR3 DNA reads TGTGCCAGCAGCCGCGTCAGGGTAGAAGAGACCCAGTACTTC.

The chain links TRBV3-1 (or the pseudogene TRBV3-2) to TRBJ2-7; maybe TRBD2 (6 bases). In germline, CDR1 is LGHDT, CDR2 YNNKEL (reference sequence). The CDR3 runs 14 residues. V lost 4 bases to trimming and J lost 4 bases, with 14 bases between them. CDR3 loop: CASSPGLGNYEQYF. The CDR3 bases are TGTGCCAGCAGCCCGGGACTGGGAAATTACGAGCAGTACTTC.

With regard to this clone: The junction does not match germline at one end; this may be a read error. The chain recombines TRBV6-5 with TRBJ2-3; D is unclear. Germline lookup yields CDR1 MNHEY and CDR2 SVGAGI. This CDR3 spans 14 amino acids. For the CDR3, the DNA is TGTGCCGGCAGTTCGGGTACTAGCACAGATACGCAGTATTTT. The encoded protein is CAGSSGTSTDTQYF.

The chain uses TRBV4-3 and TRBJ1-2, with D possibly being TRBD1 (6 bases). Trimming shortened V by 1 base and J by 2 bases, and 14 bases separated the two germline ends. The CDR3 is made up of 16 amino acids. Germline CDR1 and CDR2: LGHNA and YSLEER. The CDR3, as DNA: TGCGCCAGCAGCCAAGCGACAGGCGGGGGGAACTATGGCTACACCTTC. Translated, it gives CASSQATGGGNYGYTF.

In the case of this clone: Germline is not matched at one junction end, which may reflect a read error. The chain links TRBV19 to TRBJ2-5; tentative D call: TRBD2 (5 bases). The CDR3 is made up of 16 amino acids. CDR1 is LNHDA, CDR2 SQIVND, per germline (reference sequence). CDR3 residues: CASSRGLRTFGEPQYF. CDR3 in DNA: TGTGCCAGTAGTCGGGGTCTTAGGACTTTTGGAGAGCCCCAGTACTTC.